A single sample is the source of the 20 T cell receptor beta chains below, sequenced in a study of blood T cell repertoires in COVID-19. Profiling relied on immunoSEQ multiplex PCR, and the TCRdb table lists in-frame clones only, not all of them. The table shows hundreds of thousands of clones, with 85% to 90% occurring only once. Sequenced sample: peripheral blood. Source of these receptors: a woman aged 40-49 years with COVID-19, enrolled during active disease.

The V and J genes are TRBV4-1 and TRBJ2-5; TRBD2 might be the D (5 bases). The V end lost 0 bases, the J end lost 4 bases, and 12 bases lay between the germline ends. This CDR3 has 15 residues. Germline CDR1 is MGHRA and CDR2 is YSYEKL. CDR3 in DNA: TGCGCCAGCAGCCAAGATGGTAAAGGGAGAGAGACCCAGTACTTC. Translating gives CASSQDGKGRETQYF.

The gene calls are TRBV28 and TRBJ1-1; 7 bases agree with TRBD1. CDR1 is MDHEN and CDR2 is SYDVKM in the germline V gene. The junction had 8 bases not matched to a gene; V was cut back by 5 bases and J by 5 bases. The CDR3 is 14 amino acids. This CDR3 is CASSPQGVGTEAFF. The CDR3 region has the DNA TGTGCCAGCAGTCCGCAGGGGGTAGGGACTGAAGCTTTCTTT.

This chain joins TRBV7-2 and TRBJ1-1; TRBD1 aligns across 7 bases. The germline V gene encodes CDR1 SGHTA and CDR2 FQGNSA. The CDR3 spans 13 residues. J lost 1 base, V lost 4 bases, and 0 bases had no gene match. The CDR3 region has the DNA TGTGCCAGCAGCTGGGACAGGAACACTGAAGCTTTCTTT. It encodes CASSWDRNTEAFF.

This clone came up once. CDR3 sequence: CASSQTVASGANTDTQYF. The CDR3 DNA reads as TGTGCCAGCAGCCAAACCGTGGCTAGCGGGGCGAACACAGATACGCAGTATTTT. V gene TRBV4-2 combines with J gene TRBJ2-3; 9 nucleotides match TRBD2. There are 18 residues in the CDR3. The V and J ends lost 2 bases and 2 bases, in that order; junction bases with no gene match: 11. Germline V gene lookup returns CDR1 LGHNA and CDR2 YNFKEQ.

The genes are TRBV7-9 and TRBJ1-1, with D possibly matching TRBD1 (6 bases). V was pared by 5 bases and J by 4 bases, with 17 bases between. The CDR3 is 15 amino acids. The V gene's germline CDR1 is SEHNR and CDR2 FQNEAQ (reference sequence). The CDR3 sequence: CASSRFYRESTEAFF. The CDR3 DNA is TGTGCCAGCAGCCGATTTTACAGGGAGAGCACTGAAGCTTTCTTT.

The chain links TRBV5-4 to TRBJ1-1, with 7 positions matching TRBD1. CDR1 SGHNT and CDR2 YYREEE come from the germline V gene (reference sequence). The CDR3 has 15 residues. V lost 4 bases and J lost 0; bases outside the gene matches: 6. CDR3 DNA sequence: TGTGCCAGCAGCCGCGGGACAGACATGAACACTGAAGCTTTCTTT. This encodes CASSRGTDMNTEAFF.

V usage is TRBV28 and J usage is TRBJ1-2, with D possibly matching TRBD1 (6 bases). V was trimmed by 6 bases and J by 0 bases, leaving 17 bases between them. This CDR3 is built from 16 residues. From germline, CDR1 is MDHEN and CDR2 SYDVKM. In nucleotides, the CDR3 is TGTGCCAGCAGCTCCCCCGGGGGGGGCGCTAACTATGGCTACACCTTC. Protein sequence: CASSSPGGGANYGYTF.

The chain links TRBV4-1 to TRBJ2-7, with 8 positions matching TRBD2. The CDR3 has 16 amino acids. J was trimmed by 0 bases and V by 4 bases; bases with no gene match: 8. The germline V gene encodes CDR1 MGHRA and CDR2 YSYEKL. The CDR3 reads CASSPRGSGISYEQYF. CDR3 DNA: TGCGCCAGCAGCCCCCGTGGTAGCGGGATCTCCTACGAGCAGTACTTC.

The chain carries TRBV2 and TRBJ1-2, with 8 positions matching TRBD1. This CDR3 region has 20 residues. Germline-derived CDR1 and CDR2 are SNHLY and FYNNEI. V lost 4 bases, J lost 3 bases, and 22 bases stayed unmatched. The CDR3 nucleotides read TGTGCCAGCAGTGCTCGTTTAAGGGGAAAGCCGGACAGGGTGGACTATGGCTACACCTTC. It codes for CASSARLRGKPDRVDYGYTF.

The rearrangement joins TRBV28 to TRBJ2-6, with unresolved D. The V end lost 6 bases, the J end lost 2 bases, and 5 bases lay between the germline ends. The CDR3 extends over 13 amino acids. CDR1 is MDHEN, CDR2 SYDVKM, per germline. CDR3 sequence (DNA): TGTGCCAGCAGCCCTCCTGGGGCCAACGTCCTGACTTTC. Its protein is CASSPPGANVLTF.

V gene TRBV7-2 combines with J gene TRBJ2-3; D possibly corresponds to TRBD2 (6 bases). The CDR3 consists of 16 residues. V was shortened by 2 bases and J by 5 bases, with 17 bases between the two germline ends. The V gene's germline CDR1 is SGHTA and CDR2 FQGNSA. CDR3 in amino acids: CASSLKYGGIRDTQYF. CDR3 coding DNA: TGTGCCAGCAGCTTAAAGTACGGGGGAATAAGAGATACGCAGTATTTT.

V gene TRBV6-5 combines with J gene TRBJ1-6, with 9 bases aligning to TRBD1. V lost 0 bases to trimming and J lost 5 bases; unmatched junction nucleotides: 2. The CDR3 loop spans 16 amino acids. Per the germline V gene, CDR1 is MNHEY and CDR2 is SVGAGI. CDR3 amino acids: CASSYSGTGHNSPLHF. CDR3 sequence (DNA): TGTGCCAGCAGTTACTCAGGGACAGGGCATAATTCACCCCTCCACTTT.

V and J are TRBV6-6 and TRBJ2-1, with unresolved D. Germline V CDR1 and CDR2: MNHNY, SVGAGI (reference sequence). V was shortened by 2 bases and J by 3 bases, with 8 bases between the two germline ends. The CDR3 runs to 14 residues. The DNA for the CDR3 is TGTGCCAGCAGTTACCTGGCCAGCTACAATGAGCAGTTCTTC. Translated: CASSYLASYNEQFF.

This sequence joins TRBV7-8 and TRBJ1-1; D possibly corresponds to TRBD1 (6 bases). Trimming shortened V by 2 bases and J by 4 bases, and 11 bases separated the two germline ends. The CDR3 runs 14 residues. Germline CDR1 reads SGHVS; CDR2 reads FQNEAQ. For the CDR3, the DNA is TGTGCCAGCAGCTTATATTGGGACACCACTGAAGCTTTCTTT. It translates to CASSLYWDTTEAFF.

V is TRBV6-2 or TRBV6-3 and J is TRBJ2-1; TRBD1 matches 7 bases. With 4 bases clipped from V and 7 bases from J, the junction kept 7 bases outside the gene matches. The CDR3 sequence is 14 residues long. Germline V gives CDR1 MNHEY, CDR2 SVGEGT. The DNA for the CDR3 is TGTGCCAGCAGTTCGACAGGGAGAAATAATGAGCAGTTCTTC. Amino acids: CASSSTGRNNEQFF.

The rearrangement links TRBV6-5 to TRBJ2-3; 11 bases align to TRBD1. From germline, CDR1 is MNHEY and CDR2 SVGAGI. The CDR3 is 13 amino acids. V shed 7 bases and J 6 bases; nucleotides not matched to a gene: 3. The CDR3 spells CASKRDRGDTQYF. The CDR3 nucleotides read TGTGCCAGCAAGCGGGACAGGGGGGATACGCAGTATTTT.

The DNA of the CDR3 is TGTGCCAGCAGCCACCGGGGACAGCTTGACTCTGGAAACACCATATATTTT. Translated, it gives CASSHRGQLDSGNTIYF. The rearrangement uses TRBV7-2 and TRBJ1-3, with 7 nucleotides matching TRBD1. The CDR3 extends over 17 amino acids. Germline CDR1 and CDR2: SGHTA and FQGNSA. Germline trimming cut 5 bases from V and 0 bases from J; bases unmatched to any gene: 10. The full variable domain, its missing parts supplied by reference TRBV7-2 and TRBJ1-3, is GAGVSQSPSNKVTEKGKDVELRCDPISGHTALYWYRQSLGQGLEFLIYFQGNSAPDKSGLPSDRFSAERTGGSVSTLTIQRTQQEDSAVYLCASSHRGQLDSGNTIYFGEGSWLTVV.

The chain couples TRBV28 to TRBJ2-6, with 7 bases lining up with TRBD1. The CDR3 is made up of 16 amino acids. Germline loops: CDR1 MDHEN, CDR2 SYDVKM. The junction had 6 bases not matched to a gene; V was cut back by 5 bases and J by 2 bases. The DNA for the CDR3 is TGTGCCAGCAGTCCCACTGGGACAGCTGGGGCCAACGTCCTGACTTTC. It codes for CASSPTGTAGANVLTF.

The chain recombines TRBV11-2 with TRBJ1-5; D not certain. The CDR3 extends over 12 amino acids. CDR1 is SGHAT, CDR2 FQNNGV, per germline. V dropped 0 bases and J dropped 7 bases, with 4 bases sitting between them. CDR3: CASSLEGQPQHF. DNA of the CDR3: TGTGCCAGCAGCTTAGAGGGCCAGCCCCAGCATTTT.

This clone was recorded only once. The rearrangement links TRBV19 to TRBJ1-1; the D gene is possibly TRBD1 (5 bases). CDR3 length: 14 amino acids. CDR1 and CDR2 from the germline V gene are LNHDA and SQIVND (reference sequence). V gave up 6 bases and J gave up 1 base, with 12 bases separating them. CDR3: CASSAHGGNTEAFF. CDR3 nucleotide sequence: TGTGCCAGTAGCGCACACGGGGGGAACACTGAAGCTTTCTTT.